The clone carrying this T cell receptor (beta chain) has just one count. The antigen remains undetermined. Data came from immunoSEQ multiplex PCR; TCRdb stores just in-frame clones and leaves some out. The sample has about 120,000 clones; 92% are singletons. This entry comes from a study of T cell responses to AZD1222 COVID-19 vaccine. With 3 bases clipped from V and 3 bases from J, the junction kept 5 bases outside the gene matches. The CDR3 is 14 residues long. Germline V gene lookup returns CDR1 DFQATT and CDR2 SNEGSKA (reference sequence). Study-wide results and limits: Spike-specific TCR breadth and depth both grew after two AZD1222 doses.

This clonotype was obtained from an adult in good health. The source was peripheral blood, collected on day 0 of AZD1222 vaccination. The gene calls are TRBV20-1 and TRBJ1-2, with TRBD1 matching 9 bases. The CDR3: CSASGQGRDYGYTF. Here the CDR3 DNA reads TGCAGTGCTAGTGGACAGGGGAGAGACTATGGCTACACCTTC.